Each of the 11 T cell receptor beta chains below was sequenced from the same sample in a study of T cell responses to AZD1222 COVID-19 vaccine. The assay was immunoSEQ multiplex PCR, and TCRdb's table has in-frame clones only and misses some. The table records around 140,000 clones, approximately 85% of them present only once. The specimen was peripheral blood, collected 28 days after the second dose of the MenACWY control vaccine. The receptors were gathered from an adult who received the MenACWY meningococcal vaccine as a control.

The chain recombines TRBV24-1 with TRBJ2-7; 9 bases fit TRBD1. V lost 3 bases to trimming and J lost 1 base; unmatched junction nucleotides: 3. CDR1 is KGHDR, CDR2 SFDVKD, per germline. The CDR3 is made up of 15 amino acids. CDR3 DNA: TGTGCCACCAGTGATCCCGGGACAGGGTCCTACGAGCAGTACTTC. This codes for CATSDPGTGSYEQYF.

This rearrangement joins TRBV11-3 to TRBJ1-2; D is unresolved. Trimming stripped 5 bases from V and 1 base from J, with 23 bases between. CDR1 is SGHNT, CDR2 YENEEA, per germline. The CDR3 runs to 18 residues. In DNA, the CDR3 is TGTGCCAGCAGCGCACGGAACACCTCATGGTCCGATAACTATGGCTACACCTTC. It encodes CASSARNTSWSDNYGYTF.

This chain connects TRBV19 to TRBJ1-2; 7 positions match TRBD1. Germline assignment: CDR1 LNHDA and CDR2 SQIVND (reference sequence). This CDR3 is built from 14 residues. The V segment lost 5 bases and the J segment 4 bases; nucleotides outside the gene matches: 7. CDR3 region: CASSSTGASYGYTF. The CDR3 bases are TGTGCCAGTAGTTCTACAGGGGCGAGCTATGGCTACACCTTC.

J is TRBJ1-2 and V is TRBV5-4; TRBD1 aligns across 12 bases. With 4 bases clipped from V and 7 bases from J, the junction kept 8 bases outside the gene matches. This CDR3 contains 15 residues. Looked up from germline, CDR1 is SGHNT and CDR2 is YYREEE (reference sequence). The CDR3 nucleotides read TGTGCCAGCAGCCTACCGGGGACAGGGGGCAGTGGCTACACCTTC. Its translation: CASSLPGTGGSGYTF.

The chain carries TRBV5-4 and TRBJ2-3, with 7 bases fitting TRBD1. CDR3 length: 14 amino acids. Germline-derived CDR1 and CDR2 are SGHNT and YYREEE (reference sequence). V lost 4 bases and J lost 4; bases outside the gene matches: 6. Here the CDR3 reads CASSPRQGSDTQYF. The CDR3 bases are TGTGCCAGCAGCCCCAGACAGGGCTCAGATACGCAGTATTTT. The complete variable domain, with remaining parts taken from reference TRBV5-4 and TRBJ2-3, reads ETGVTQSPTHLIKTRGQQVTLRCSSQSGHNTVSWYQQALGQGPQFIFQYYREEENGRGNFPPRFSGLQFPNYSSELNVNALELDDSALYLCASSPRQGSDTQYFGPGTRLTVL.

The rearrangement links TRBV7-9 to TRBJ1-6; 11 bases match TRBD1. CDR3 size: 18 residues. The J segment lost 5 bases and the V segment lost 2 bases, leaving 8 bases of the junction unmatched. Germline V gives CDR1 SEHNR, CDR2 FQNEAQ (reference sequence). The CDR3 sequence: CASSLPRGQGDDNSPLHF. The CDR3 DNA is TGTGCCAGCAGCTTACCCCGGGGACAGGGGGACGATAATTCACCCCTCCACTTT.

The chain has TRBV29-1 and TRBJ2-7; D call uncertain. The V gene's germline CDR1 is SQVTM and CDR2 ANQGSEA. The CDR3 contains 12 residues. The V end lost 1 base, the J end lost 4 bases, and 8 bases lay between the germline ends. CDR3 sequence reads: CSVEVGSYEQYF. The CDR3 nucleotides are TGCAGCGTTGAAGTGGGATCGTACGAGCAGTACTTC.

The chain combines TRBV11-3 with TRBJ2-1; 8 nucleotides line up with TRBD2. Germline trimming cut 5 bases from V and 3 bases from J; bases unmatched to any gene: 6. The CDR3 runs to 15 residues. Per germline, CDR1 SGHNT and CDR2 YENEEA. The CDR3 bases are TGTGCCAGCAGCCCAAGGGCGGGGGGCTACAATGAGCAGTTCTTC. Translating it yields CASSPRAGGYNEQFF.

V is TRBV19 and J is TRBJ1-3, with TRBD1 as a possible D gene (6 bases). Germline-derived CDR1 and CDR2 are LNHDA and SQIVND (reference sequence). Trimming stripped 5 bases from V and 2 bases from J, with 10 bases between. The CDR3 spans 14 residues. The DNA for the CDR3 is TGTGCCAGTAGTCGAGGGGGGCCTGGAAACACCATATATTTT. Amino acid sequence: CASSRGGPGNTIYF.

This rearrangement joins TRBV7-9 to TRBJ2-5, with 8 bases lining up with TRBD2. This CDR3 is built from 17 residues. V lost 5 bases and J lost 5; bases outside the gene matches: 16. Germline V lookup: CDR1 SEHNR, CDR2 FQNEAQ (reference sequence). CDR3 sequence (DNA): TGTGCCAGCAGCCTAGAGAGGGATTTCGGGAGGGCTGAGACCCAGTACTTC. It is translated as CASSLERDFGRAETQYF.

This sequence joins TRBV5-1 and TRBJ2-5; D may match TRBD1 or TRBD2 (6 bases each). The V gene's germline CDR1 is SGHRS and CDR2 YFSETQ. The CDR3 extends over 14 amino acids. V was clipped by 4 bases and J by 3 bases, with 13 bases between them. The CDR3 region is CASSPGGGEETQYF. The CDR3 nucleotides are TGCGCCAGCAGCCCTGGGGGCGGGGAAGAGACCCAGTACTTC.